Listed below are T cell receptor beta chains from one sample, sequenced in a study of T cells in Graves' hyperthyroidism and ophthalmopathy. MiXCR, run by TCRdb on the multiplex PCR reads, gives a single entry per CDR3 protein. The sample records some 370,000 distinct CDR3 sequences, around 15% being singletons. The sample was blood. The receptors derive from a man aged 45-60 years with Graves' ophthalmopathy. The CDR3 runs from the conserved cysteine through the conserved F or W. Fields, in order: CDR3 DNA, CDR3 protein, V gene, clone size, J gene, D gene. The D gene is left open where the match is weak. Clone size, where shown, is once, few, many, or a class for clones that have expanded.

CDR3 DNA: TGTGCCAGCAGCTTAGGAGGGACTAGCGGGAGAAGGAACGAGCAGTACTTC; CDR3 protein: CASSLGGTSGRRNEQYF; V gene: TRBV7-2; clone size: many; J gene: TRBJ2-7; D gene: TRBD2
CDR3 DNA: TGTGCCAGCAGTTATAGGACTAGCGGTATCTCCTACAATGAGCAGTTCTTC; CDR3 protein: CASSYRTSGISYNEQFF; V gene: TRBV6-5; clone size: .; J gene: TRBJ2-1; D gene: TRBD2
CDR3 DNA: TGTGCCAGTAGTATGGGACTAGCGGGAGGGCCGTGGTACAATGAGCAGTTCTTC; CDR3 protein: CASSMGLAGGPWYNEQFF; V gene: TRBV19; clone size: many; J gene: TRBJ2-1; D gene: TRBD2
CDR3 DNA: TGTGCCAGCAGTCCGGCGGCCCCTGGCACAGATACGCAGTATTTT; CDR3 protein: CASSPAAPGTDTQYF; V gene: TRBV6-2/TRBV6-3; clone size: .; J gene: TRBJ2-3; D gene: .
CDR3 DNA: TGCAGCGTTGAAGATCCTCGTGGACGCCAGCCCCAGCATTTT; CDR3 protein: CSVEDPRGRQPQHF; V gene: TRBV29-1; clone size: many; J gene: TRBJ1-5; D gene: .
CDR3 DNA: TGTGCCTGGGCGCTCGGGACTTTAGATGAGCAGTTCTTC; CDR3 protein: CAWALGTLDEQFF; V gene: TRBV30; clone size: few; J gene: TRBJ2-1; D gene: .
CDR3 DNA: TGTGCCAGCAGCCAAGAGCCGGAAATAGGCTATGGCTACACCTTC; CDR3 protein: CASSQEPEIGYGYTF; V gene: TRBV3-1; clone size: many; J gene: TRBJ1-2; D gene: .
CDR3 DNA: TGTGCCAGCAGTGTGACAGGAGAGGGATCCGGGGAGCTGTTTTTT; CDR3 protein: CASSVTGEGSGELFF; V gene: TRBV6-1; clone size: .; J gene: TRBJ2-2; D gene: .
CDR3 DNA: TGTGCCAGCGAATTAGAGGGGGCCAGGGCCCCCGGGAACACCATATATTTT; CDR3 protein: CASELEGARAPGNTIYF; V gene: TRBV2; clone size: .; J gene: TRBJ1-3; D gene: TRBD1
CDR3 DNA: TGCAGCGTTGTTGCAGGGGCCTATGGCTACACCTTC; CDR3 protein: CSVVAGAYGYTF; V gene: TRBV29-1; clone size: .; J gene: TRBJ1-2; D gene: .